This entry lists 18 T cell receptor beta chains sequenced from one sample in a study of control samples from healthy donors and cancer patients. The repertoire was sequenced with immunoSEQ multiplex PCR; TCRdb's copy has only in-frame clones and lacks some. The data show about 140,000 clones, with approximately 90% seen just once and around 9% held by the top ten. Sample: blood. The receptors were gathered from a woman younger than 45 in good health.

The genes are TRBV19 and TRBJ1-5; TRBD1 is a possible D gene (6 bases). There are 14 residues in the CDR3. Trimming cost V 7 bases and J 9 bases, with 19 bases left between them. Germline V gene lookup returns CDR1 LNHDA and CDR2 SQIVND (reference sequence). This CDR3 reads CASIPTGGGRPQHF. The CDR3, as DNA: TGTGCCAGTATTCCCACCGGCGGGGGCAGGCCCCAGCATTTT.

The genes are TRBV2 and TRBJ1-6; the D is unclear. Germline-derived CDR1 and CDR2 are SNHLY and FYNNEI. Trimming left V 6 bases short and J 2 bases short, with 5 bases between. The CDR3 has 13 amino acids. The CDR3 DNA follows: TGTGCCAGCAGGGACGCCTATAATTCACCCCTCCACTTT. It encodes CASRDAYNSPLHF.

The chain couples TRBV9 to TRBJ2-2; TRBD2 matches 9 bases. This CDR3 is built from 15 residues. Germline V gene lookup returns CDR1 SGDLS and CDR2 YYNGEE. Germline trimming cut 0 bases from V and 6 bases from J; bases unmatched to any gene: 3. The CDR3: CASSVAGTSSGELFF. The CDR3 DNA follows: TGTGCCAGCAGCGTAGCCGGGACTAGCTCCGGGGAGCTGTTTTTT. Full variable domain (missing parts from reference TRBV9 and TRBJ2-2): DSGVTQTPKHLITATGQRVTLRCSPRSGDLSVYWYQQSLDQGLQFLIQYYNGEERAKGNILERFSAQQFPDLHSELNLSSLELGDSALYFCASSVAGTSSGELFFGEGSRLTVL.

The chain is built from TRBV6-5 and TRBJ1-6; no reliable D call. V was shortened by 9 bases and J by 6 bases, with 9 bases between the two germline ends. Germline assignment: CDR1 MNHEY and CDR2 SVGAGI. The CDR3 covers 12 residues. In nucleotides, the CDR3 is TGTGCCAGTCGAGCGGTTAATTCACCCCTCCACTTT. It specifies CASRAVNSPLHF.

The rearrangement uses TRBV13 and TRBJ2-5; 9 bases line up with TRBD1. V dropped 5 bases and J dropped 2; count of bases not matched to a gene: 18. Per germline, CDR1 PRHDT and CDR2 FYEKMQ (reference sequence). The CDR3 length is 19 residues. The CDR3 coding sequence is TGTGCCAGCAGCCGCGACAGGACGGGGACAGGGAAAGTGCAAGAGACCCAGTACTTC. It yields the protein CASSRDRTGTGKVQETQYF.

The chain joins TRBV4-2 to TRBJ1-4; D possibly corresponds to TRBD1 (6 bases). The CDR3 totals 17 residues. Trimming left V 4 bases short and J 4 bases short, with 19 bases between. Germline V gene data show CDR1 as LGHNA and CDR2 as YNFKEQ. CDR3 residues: CASSPGLETGVNEKLFF. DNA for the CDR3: TGTGCCAGCAGCCCGGGGTTAGAGACAGGAGTTAATGAAAAACTGTTTTTT.

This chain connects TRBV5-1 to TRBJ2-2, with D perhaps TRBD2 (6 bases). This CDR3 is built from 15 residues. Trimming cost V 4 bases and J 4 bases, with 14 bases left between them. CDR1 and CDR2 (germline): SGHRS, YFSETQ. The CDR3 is CASSLGSGSTGELFF. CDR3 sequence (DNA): TGCGCCAGCAGCCTCGGGAGCGGAAGCACCGGGGAGCTGTTTTTT.

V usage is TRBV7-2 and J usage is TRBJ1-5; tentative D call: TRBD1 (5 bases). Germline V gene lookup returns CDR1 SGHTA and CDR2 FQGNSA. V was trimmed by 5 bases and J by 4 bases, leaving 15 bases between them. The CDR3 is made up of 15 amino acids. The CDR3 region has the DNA TGTGCCAGCAGCCAAGGGACGCACCCAAATCAGCCCCAGCATTTT. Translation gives CASSQGTHPNQPQHF.

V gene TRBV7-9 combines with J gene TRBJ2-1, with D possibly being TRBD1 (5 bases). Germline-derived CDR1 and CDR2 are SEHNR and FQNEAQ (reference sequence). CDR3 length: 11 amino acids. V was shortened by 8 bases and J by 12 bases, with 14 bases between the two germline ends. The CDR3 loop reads CASEDRQLQFF. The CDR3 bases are TGTGCCAGCGAAGACCGACAGTTGCAGTTCTTC. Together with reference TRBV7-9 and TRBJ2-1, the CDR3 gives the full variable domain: DTGVSQNPRHKITKRGQNVTFRCDPISEHNRLYWYRQTLGQGPEFLTYFQNEAQLEKSRLLSDRFSAERPKGSFSTLEIQRTEQGDSAMYLCASEDRQLQFFGPGTRLTVL.

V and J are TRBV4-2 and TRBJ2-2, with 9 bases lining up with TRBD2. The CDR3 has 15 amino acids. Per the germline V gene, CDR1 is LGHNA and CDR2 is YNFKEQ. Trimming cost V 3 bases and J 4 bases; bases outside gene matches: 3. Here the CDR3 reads CASSQTSGRTGELFF. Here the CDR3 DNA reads TGTGCCAGCAGCCAGACTAGCGGACGCACCGGGGAGCTGTTTTTT.

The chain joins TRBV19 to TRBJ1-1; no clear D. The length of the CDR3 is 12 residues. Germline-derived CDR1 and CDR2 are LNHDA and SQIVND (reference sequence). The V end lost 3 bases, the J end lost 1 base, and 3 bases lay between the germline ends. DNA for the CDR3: TGTGCCAGTAGTATTGGGAACACTGAAGCTTTCTTT. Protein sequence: CASSIGNTEAFF. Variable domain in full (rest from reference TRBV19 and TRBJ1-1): DGGITQSPKYLFRKEGQNVTLSCEQNLNHDAMYWYRQDPGQGLRLIYYSQIVNDFQKGDIAEGYSVSREKKESFPLTVTSAQKNPTAFYLCASSIGNTEAFFGQGTRLTVV.

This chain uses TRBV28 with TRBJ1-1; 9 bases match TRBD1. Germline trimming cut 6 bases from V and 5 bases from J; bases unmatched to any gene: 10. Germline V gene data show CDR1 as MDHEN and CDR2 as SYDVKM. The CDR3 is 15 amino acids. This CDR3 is CASRTGQGWGTEAFF. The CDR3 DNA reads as TGTGCCAGCAGGACTGGACAGGGGTGGGGAACTGAAGCTTTCTTT.

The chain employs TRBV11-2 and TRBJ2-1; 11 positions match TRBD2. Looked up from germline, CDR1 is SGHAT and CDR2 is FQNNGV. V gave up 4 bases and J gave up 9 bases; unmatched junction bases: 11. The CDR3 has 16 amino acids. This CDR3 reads CASSWPVLAGVGEQFF. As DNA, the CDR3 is TGTGCCAGCAGCTGGCCGGTACTAGCGGGAGTGGGTGAGCAGTTCTTC. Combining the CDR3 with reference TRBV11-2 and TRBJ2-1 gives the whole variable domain EAGVAQSPRYKIIEKRQSVAFWCNPISGHATLYWYQQILGQGPKLLIQFQNNGVVDDSQLPKDRFSAERLKGVDSTLKIQPAKLEDSAVYLCASSWPVLAGVGEQFFGPGTRLTVL.

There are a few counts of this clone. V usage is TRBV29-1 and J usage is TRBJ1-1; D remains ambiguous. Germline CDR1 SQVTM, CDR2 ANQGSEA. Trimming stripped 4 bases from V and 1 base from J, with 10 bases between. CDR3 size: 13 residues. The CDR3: CSVGVGWNTEAFF. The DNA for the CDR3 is TGCAGCGTTGGGGTCGGTTGGAACACTGAAGCTTTCTTT.

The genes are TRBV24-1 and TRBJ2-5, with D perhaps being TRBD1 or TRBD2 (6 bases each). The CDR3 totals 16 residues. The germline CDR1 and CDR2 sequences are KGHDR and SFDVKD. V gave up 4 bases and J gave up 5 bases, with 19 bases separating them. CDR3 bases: TGTGCCACCAGTGAGATATCGGGGGCAAGGGGGGAGACCCAGTACTTC. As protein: CATSEISGARGETQYF.

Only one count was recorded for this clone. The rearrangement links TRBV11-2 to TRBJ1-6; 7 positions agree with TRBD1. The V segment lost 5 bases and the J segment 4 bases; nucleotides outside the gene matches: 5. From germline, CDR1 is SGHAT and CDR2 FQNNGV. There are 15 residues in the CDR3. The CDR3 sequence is CASSRRDSYNSPLHF. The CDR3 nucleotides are TGTGCCAGCAGCCGACGGGACAGTTATAATTCACCCCTCCACTTT.

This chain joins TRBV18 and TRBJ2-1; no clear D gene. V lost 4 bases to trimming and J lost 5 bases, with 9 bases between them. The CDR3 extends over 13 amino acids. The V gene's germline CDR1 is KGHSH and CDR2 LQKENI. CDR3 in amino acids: CASSLRRDNEQFF. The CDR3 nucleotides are TGTGCCAGCTCACTCCGACGCGACAATGAGCAGTTCTTC.

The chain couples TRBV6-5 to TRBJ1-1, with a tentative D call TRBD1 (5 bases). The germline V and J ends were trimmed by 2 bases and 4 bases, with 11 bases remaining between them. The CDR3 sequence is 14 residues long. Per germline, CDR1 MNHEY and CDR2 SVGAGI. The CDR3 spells CASSYNGATTEAFF. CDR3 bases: TGTGCCAGCAGTTACAATGGGGCCACCACTGAAGCTTTCTTT.